This is a list of T cell receptor beta chains from one sample in a study of cytomegalovirus exposure and HLA in healthy donors. Some clones are missing from TCRdb's copy, which holds only in-frame ones; the method was immunoSEQ multiplex PCR. The sample records fewer than 200,000 clones, about 86% being singletons. Sequencing used PBMCs. The source is a woman aged 25 to 39 in good health and CMV-seronegative. Each CDR3 is given with its conserved first and last residue. Fields, in order: V gene, CDR3 length, clone size, D gene, J gene, CDR3 protein, CDR3 DNA. The D gene is left open where the match is weak. Only part of the rows carry a size: once, few, many, or a class if the clone is expanded.

TRBV6-5	16	few	NA	TRBJ1-5	CASSYGQPRSNQPQHF	TGTGCCAGCAGTTACGGACAGCCTCGGAGCAATCAGCCCCAGCATTTT
TRBV6-5	14	NA	NA	TRBJ1-1	CASRPQGLYTEAFF	TGTGCCAGCAGACCACAGGGTCTTTACACTGAAGCTTTCTTT
TRBV6-1	15	NA	TRBD1	TRBJ2-1	CASSEGTGGVDEQFF	TGTGCCAGCAGTGAAGGGACAGGGGGAGTGGATGAGCAGTTCTTC
TRBV15	15	NA	TRBD1	TRBJ1-2	CATSSTRQGNYGYTF	TGTGCCACCAGCTCGACTCGACAGGGGAACTATGGCTACACCTTC
TRBV7-8	15	NA	TRBD2	TRBJ2-1	CASSPAGGARNEQFF	TGTGCCAGCAGTCCAGCCGGGGGGGCTAGAAATGAGCAGTTCTTC
TRBV11-2	13	NA	TRBD1	TRBJ2-7	CASSLGQGDEQYF	TGTGCCAGCAGCCTCGGACAGGGCGACGAGCAGTACTTC
TRBV5-1	13	NA	TRBD1	TRBJ1-2	CASRQTGESGYTF	TGCGCCAGCCGTCAGACAGGGGAGAGTGGCTACACCTTC
TRBV6-6	15	NA	TRBD2	TRBJ2-3	CASSYESGGASRQYF	TGTGCCAGCAGTTACGAGAGCGGGGGGGCTTCTAGGCAGTATTTT
TRBV6-5	16	NA	TRBD1	TRBJ1-4	CASSFDQGAANEKLFF	TGTGCCAGCAGTTTCGACCAGGGGGCAGCTAATGAAAAACTGTTTTTT
TRBV6-6	15	NA	TRBD1	TRBJ2-2	CASSPGTGHTGELFF	TGTGCCAGCAGCCCCGGGACAGGGCACACCGGGGAGCTGTTTTTT
TRBV6-1	15	NA	NA	TRBJ1-1	CASSERGRGSTEAFF	TGTGCCAGCAGTGAACGAGGGCGAGGGAGCACTGAAGCTTTCTTT
TRBV5-1	15	NA	TRBD2	TRBJ2-3	CASSQGLAGTDTQYF	TGCGCCAGCAGCCAGGGACTAGCGGGCACAGATACGCAGTATTTT
TRBV19	14	NA	NA	TRBJ1-2	CASMRSGQKYGYTF	TGTGCCAGTATGAGGTCAGGACAGAAATATGGCTACACCTTC
TRBV5-1	16	NA	TRBD1	TRBJ1-5	CASSLGQGEGIQPQHF	TGCGCCAGCAGCTTGGGCCAGGGGGAAGGAATTCAGCCCCAGCATTTT
TRBV15	16	once	TRBD1	TRBJ1-4	CATSSVPGQVNEKLFF	TGTGCCACCAGCAGTGTACCGGGACAGGTTAATGAAAAACTGTTTTTT
TRBV4-1	15	NA	TRBD2	TRBJ2-7	CASSQLSGGGYEQYF	TGCGCCAGCAGCCAGTTAAGCGGGGGAGGCTACGAGCAGTACTTC
TRBV4-3	17	NA	NA	TRBJ2-1	CASSQEFSGQPYNEQFF	TGCGCCAGCAGCCAAGAATTTTCGGGACAACCCTACAATGAGCAGTTCTTC
TRBV7-2	15	NA	TRBD2	TRBJ2-5	CASSLALGGVGTQYF	TGTGCCAGCAGCTTAGCGCTCGGGGGGGTGGGGACCCAGTACTTC
TRBV11-2	13	NA	NA	TRBJ1-2	CVAGRPPNYGYTF	TGTGTGGCAGGGAGGCCTCCTAACTATGGCTACACCTTC
TRBV7-9	15	once	TRBD1	TRBJ2-2	CASSWRTGNTGELFF	TGTGCCAGCAGCTGGAGGACAGGGAACACCGGGGAGCTGTTTTTT
TRBV5-1	15	NA	NA	TRBJ1-2	CASSRGGNLNYGYTF	TGCGCCAGCAGCCGGGGGGGAAACCTTAACTATGGCTACACCTTC
TRBV27	16	NA	TRBD2	TRBJ2-3	CASSPAGGDITDTQYF	TGTGCCAGCAGTCCCGCGGGGGGCGATATCACAGATACGCAGTATTTT
TRBV27	15	once	TRBD1	TRBJ1-5	CASSLWGTGSQPQHF	TGTGCCAGCAGTTTATGGGGGACAGGGAGCCAGCCCCAGCATTTT
TRBV29-1	12	NA	TRBD2	TRBJ2-1	CSGGTSGSEQFF	TGCAGCGGGGGGACTAGCGGTTCTGAGCAGTTCTTC
TRBV27	14	NA	NA	TRBJ2-3	CASRGTGTPDTQYF	TGTGCCAGCAGGGGAACAGGGACCCCAGATACGCAGTATTTT
TRBV29-1	14	NA	NA	TRBJ2-7	CSVVLALSSYEQYF	TGCAGCGTTGTCCTAGCCTTGAGCTCCTACGAGCAGTACTTC
TRBV6-5	12	NA	TRBD2	TRBJ2-1	CASSRTSNEQFF	TGTGCCAGCAGTCGGACTAGCAATGAGCAGTTCTTC
TRBV19	15	NA	TRBD1	TRBJ2-7	CASSTYRGHSYEQYF	TGTGCCAGTAGCACTTACAGGGGCCACTCCTACGAGCAGTACTTC
TRBV6-6	14	once	NA	TRBJ1-1	CASSYPQGATEAFF	TGTGCCAGCAGTTACCCTCAGGGTGCCACTGAAGCTTTCTTT
TRBV4-1	15	NA	TRBD2	TRBJ2-7	CASSQAGGPSYEQYF	TGCGCCAGCAGTCAAGCGGGGGGGCCCTCCTACGAGCAGTACTTC
TRBV19	15	NA	TRBD1	TRBJ1-5	CASSIDWTGNQPQHF	TGTGCCAGTAGTATAGATTGGACAGGGAATCAGCCCCAGCATTTT